Following are 28 T cell receptor beta chains from one sample sequenced in a study of T cell responses to AZD1222 COVID-19 vaccine. Produced via immunoSEQ multiplex PCR; TCRdb's table is partial and in-frame only. Found here are tens of thousands of clones, approximately 90% of them singletons; the top ten hold 3.3%. This sample comprised peripheral blood, obtained 28 days after the second AZD1222 dose. All receptors derive from an adult who received the AZD1222 COVID-19 vaccine.

V is TRBV7-7 and J is TRBJ2-1, with TRBD1 matching 8 bases. This CDR3 contains 16 residues. After removal of 5 bases from V and 6 bases from J, the junction contained 12 bases not matched to a gene. Germline assignment: CDR1 SSHAT and CDR2 FNYEAQ (reference sequence). CDR3 in DNA: TGTGCCAGCAGCCAATACTCGGGACAGGAGAGCAATGAGCAGTTCTTC. Its translation: CASSQYSGQESNEQFF.

The chain employs TRBV5-4 and TRBJ2-1, with 12 positions matching TRBD2. Germline V gene data show CDR1 as SGHNT and CDR2 as YYREEE (reference sequence). V was clipped by 4 bases and J by 7 bases; unmatched bases: 9. This CDR3 contains 16 residues. The CDR3 region is CASSPLLAGGRNEQFF. The CDR3 DNA follows: TGTGCCAGCAGCCCCCTACTAGCGGGGGGCCGAAATGAGCAGTTCTTC.

This clone was seen just once. The chain uses TRBV5-4 and TRBJ1-1; D is possibly TRBD1 (5 bases). The length of the CDR3 is 13 residues. CDR1 SGHNT and CDR2 YYREEE come from the germline V gene (reference sequence). Trimming pared 4 bases from V and 8 bases from J, leaving 15 bases between. Written as DNA, the CDR3 is TGTGCCAGCAGCCAACTAGACAGACTGGAAGCTTTCTTT. Translation: CASSQLDRLEAFF. Supplemented by reference TRBV5-4 and TRBJ1-1, the full variable domain reads ETGVTQSPTHLIKTRGQQVTLRCSSQSGHNTVSWYQQALGQGPQFIFQYYREEENGRGNFPPRFSGLQFPNYSSELNVNALELDDSALYLCASSQLDRLEAFFGQGTRLTVV.

V is TRBV27 and J is TRBJ2-1, with 7 bases identical to TRBD1. The V segment lost 8 bases and the J segment 8 bases; nucleotides outside the gene matches: 12. Germline assignment: CDR1 MNHEY and CDR2 SMNVEV (reference sequence). The CDR3 loop spans 14 amino acids. CDR3 residues: CASGDRAAIDEQFF. The CDR3 DNA reads TGTGCCAGCGGAGACAGGGCAGCAATCGATGAGCAGTTCTTC.

The V and J genes are TRBV6-2 or TRBV6-3 and TRBJ2-7; 7 bases align to TRBD2. From germline, CDR1 is MNHEY and CDR2 SVGEGT. The CDR3 sequence is 14 residues long. V shed 6 bases, J shed 4 bases, and the junction held 9 bases outside the gene matches. The CDR3 is CASSISGIGYEQYF. The DNA for the CDR3 is TGTGCCAGCAGCATCAGCGGGATAGGGTACGAGCAGTACTTC.

The chain is built from TRBV5-1 and TRBJ2-3, with 13 positions matching TRBD2. Trimming at V came to 0 bases and at J to 2 bases, leaving 6 bases not matched to a gene. Germline assignment: CDR1 SGHRS and CDR2 YFSETQ. The CDR3 has 18 amino acids. This CDR3 is CASSLARTSGSPTDTQYF. Here the CDR3 DNA reads TGCGCCAGCAGCTTGGCCAGGACTAGCGGGAGCCCCACAGATACGCAGTATTTT. The full variable domain, in which reference TRBV5-1 and TRBJ2-3 provide the parts outside the CDR3, is KAGVTQTPRYLIKTRGQQVTLSCSPISGHRSVSWYQQTPGQGLQFLFEYFSETQRNKGNFPGRFSGRQFSNSRSEMNVSTLELGDSALYLCASSLARTSGSPTDTQYFGPGTRLTVL.

J is TRBJ2-6 and V is TRBV27; TRBD1 matches at 9 bases. V lost 6 bases to trimming and J lost 0 bases; unmatched junction nucleotides: 3. The length of the CDR3 is 16 residues. Germline-derived CDR1 and CDR2 are MNHEY and SMNVEV (reference sequence). DNA of the CDR3: TGTGCCAGCAGACAGGGGGCAATCTCTGGGGCCAACGTCCTGACTTTC. This codes for CASRQGAISGANVLTF. The full variable domain, rest sourced from reference TRBV27 and TRBJ2-6, is EAQVTQNPRYLITVTGKKLTVTCSQNMNHEYMSWYRQDPGLGLRQIYYSMNVEVTDKGDVPEGYKVSRKEKRNFPLILESPSPNQTSLYFCASRQGAISGANVLTFGAGSRLTVL.

The chain carries TRBV6-5 and TRBJ1-2; D remains ambiguous. Trimming took 7 bases from V and 8 from J, leaving 14 bases between them. CDR1 MNHEY and CDR2 SVGAGI come from the germline V gene. This CDR3 has 12 amino acids. The CDR3 reads CASTLFGEGYTF. The CDR3 bases are TGTGCCAGCACCCTCTTCGGGGAAGGCTACACCTTC.

The J gene is TRBJ2-5, the V gene TRBV12-3 or TRBV12-4; D possibly corresponds to TRBD2 (5 bases). The CDR3 loop spans 13 amino acids. The V end lost 4 bases, the J end lost 2 bases, and 8 bases lay between the germline ends. The CDR3 reads CASSSLAQETQYF. The CDR3 coding sequence is TGTGCCAGCAGTTCGTTAGCGCAAGAGACCCAGTACTTC.

V usage is TRBV2 and J usage is TRBJ2-7, with D tentatively TRBD1 or TRBD2 (5 bases each). The germline V gene encodes CDR1 SNHLY and CDR2 FYNNEI. The V and J ends lost 3 bases and 6 bases respectively, with 15 bases between them. The CDR3 length is 14 residues. CDR3 bases: TGTGCCAGCAGTGACCAGGGCTACCGGGGCGAGCAGTACTTC. Amino acids: CASSDQGYRGEQYF.

This sequence joins TRBV12-3 or TRBV12-4 and TRBJ1-1; the D is unclear. This CDR3 region has 13 residues. V was shortened by 6 bases and J by 2 bases, with 10 bases between the two germline ends. The CDR3 loop reads CASRPDGNTEAFF. The CDR3 DNA follows: TGTGCCAGCAGGCCTGACGGAAACACTGAAGCTTTCTTT.

V and J are TRBV19 and TRBJ1-1; 7 nucleotides match TRBD1. This CDR3 comprises 14 residues. V trimming: 5 bases; J trimming: 3 bases; junction bases outside the gene matches: 6. Germline assignment: CDR1 LNHDA and CDR2 SQIVND (reference sequence). CDR3: CASSVRQGYTEAFF. The CDR3 DNA reads as TGTGCCAGTAGTGTACGACAGGGTTACACTGAAGCTTTCTTT.

V and J are TRBV27 and TRBJ1-1; D is perhaps TRBD1 (6 bases). The CDR3 is 12 residues long. V dropped 9 bases and J dropped 4 bases, with 12 bases sitting between them. Germline V gene lookup returns CDR1 MNHEY and CDR2 SMNVEV (reference sequence). Here the CDR3 DNA reads TGTGCCAGAAGGGGGAGAACCACTGAAGCTTTCTTT. Translating it yields CARRGRTTEAFF.

The chain is built from TRBV19 and TRBJ2-1, with 7 bases matching TRBD2. Per the germline V gene, CDR1 is LNHDA and CDR2 is SQIVND (reference sequence). The CDR3 loop spans 17 amino acids. V was clipped by 4 bases and J by 8 bases; unmatched bases: 17. The CDR3 spells CASSKAAWGGSFDEQFF. DNA of the CDR3: TGTGCCAGTAGTAAGGCCGCCTGGGGCGGGAGTTTCGATGAGCAGTTCTTC.

The V and J genes are TRBV2 and TRBJ1-2, with unresolved D. Trimming stripped 6 bases from V and 3 bases from J, with 14 bases between. The CDR3 sequence is 14 residues long. Germline V CDR1 and CDR2: SNHLY, FYNNEI. DNA of the CDR3: TGTGCCAGCAGGGGCCAAGGTGGCGACTATGGCTACACCTTC. This codes for CASRGQGGDYGYTF.

J is TRBJ1-2 and V is TRBV30; TRBD1 matches 10 bases. J gave up 6 bases and V 3 bases, and 10 bases lay outside the gene matches. This CDR3 is 15 amino acids long. Germline V gene data show CDR1 as GTSNPN and CDR2 as SVGIG (reference sequence). Here the CDR3 reads CAWSPLGQGLDGYTF. The CDR3, as DNA: TGTGCCTGGAGCCCCCTGGGACAGGGGCTGGATGGCTACACCTTC.

This chain connects TRBV7-9 to TRBJ2-7; 7 bases map to TRBD2. Germline values: CDR1 SEHNR, CDR2 FQNEAQ (reference sequence). With V trimmed by 1 base and J by 3 bases, 12 bases remained unmatched. The CDR3 sequence is 17 residues long. The CDR3 reads CASSLGSSGLVIYEQYF. DNA for the CDR3: TGTGCCAGCAGCTTAGGTTCTAGCGGCCTGGTGATCTACGAGCAGTACTTC. Complete variable domain (other parts from reference TRBV7-9 and TRBJ2-7): DTGVSQNPRHKITKRGQNVTFRCDPISEHNRLYWYRQTLGQGPEFLTYFQNEAQLEKSRLLSDRFSAERPKGSFSTLEIQRTEQGDSAMYLCASSLGSSGLVIYEQYFGPGTRLTVT.

This chain links TRBV2 with TRBJ1-2; D unresolved. CDR1 is SNHLY, CDR2 FYNNEI, per germline. V lost 6 bases, J lost 5 bases, and 16 bases lay in between. The CDR3 covers 14 residues. As DNA, the CDR3 is TGTGCCAGCAGGTCCGACCTGGAGGGTTATGGCTACACCTTC. This codes for CASRSDLEGYGYTF.

The CDR3 region is CASSKTGTANSPLHF. The CDR3 nucleotides read TGTGCCAGCAGTAAGACCGGGACAGCGAATTCACCCCTCCACTTT. V gene TRBV11-2 combines with J gene TRBJ1-6; 7 bases align to TRBD1. The CDR3 has 15 amino acids. The germline V gene encodes CDR1 SGHAT and CDR2 FQNNGV. Unmatched junction bases numbered 9, after V lost 6 bases and J lost 7 bases.

V and J are TRBV2 and TRBJ1-2; no definite D call. Germline assignment: CDR1 SNHLY and CDR2 FYNNEI. The CDR3 is made up of 12 amino acids. The ends were cut back, 6 bases at V and 8 bases at J, with 13 bases in the middle. The CDR3 reads CASRRQPRGYTF. The CDR3 nucleotides read TGTGCCAGCAGACGCCAACCGCGGGGCTACACCTTC.

The genes are TRBV18 and TRBJ2-1; 8 bases map to TRBD2. The CDR3 runs to 17 residues. Germline assignment: CDR1 KGHSH and CDR2 LQKENI. After removal of 1 base from V and 7 bases from J, the junction contained 12 bases not matched to a gene. CDR3 nucleotide sequence: TGTGCCAGCTCACCACTTGCGCGGGGGGACGGATCGAATGAGCAGTTCTTC. As protein: CASSPLARGDGSNEQFF.

The gene calls are TRBV6-5 and TRBJ2-1; 10 bases line up with TRBD1. The germline V gene has CDR1 MNHEY and CDR2 SVGAGI. The ends lost 2 bases at V and 15 bases at J; junction bases unmatched: 4. The CDR3 consists of 12 residues. CDR3 in amino acids: CASSYDWDRGFF. The CDR3 DNA sequence: TGTGCCAGCAGTTACGATTGGGACAGGGGGTTCTTC.

This clone was detected only once. The CDR3 sequence: CAWRSGQPSDTQYF. CDR3 DNA: TGTGCCTGGAGGTCGGGACAGCCCTCAGATACGCAGTATTTT. The chain joins TRBV30 to TRBJ2-3, with 7 bases lining up with TRBD1. CDR1 is GTSNPN and CDR2 is SVGIG in the germline V gene (reference sequence). The CDR3 is made up of 14 amino acids. The trim removed 3 bases at V and 4 bases at J, leaving 7 bases unmatched.

The chain couples TRBV7-8 to TRBJ2-1; 14 bases map to TRBD2. Germline lookup yields CDR1 SGHVS and CDR2 FQNEAQ. The trim removed 4 bases at V and 5 bases at J, leaving 1 base unmatched. The CDR3 consists of 15 residues. As DNA, the CDR3 is TGTGCCAGCAGCTCGACTAGCGGGGGGGACAATGAGCAGTTCTTC. This translates into CASSSTSGGDNEQFF.

This chain links TRBV6-5 with TRBJ2-1; 7 bases are a match to TRBD1. Unmatched junction bases numbered 6, after V lost 7 bases and J lost 9 bases. Germline values: CDR1 MNHEY, CDR2 SVGAGI. The CDR3 sequence is 12 residues long. The DNA of the CDR3 is TGTGCCAGCACCCTGACAGGGCCTGAGCAGTTCTTC. This encodes CASTLTGPEQFF.

The genes are TRBV27 and TRBJ1-6; TRBD1 might be the D (5 bases). In germline, CDR1 is MNHEY, CDR2 SMNVEV (reference sequence). The length of the CDR3 is 16 residues. Trimming pared 6 bases from V and 0 bases from J, leaving 12 bases between. The CDR3 nucleotides read TGTGCCAGCAGCCTGGGGCAGAGCTCCTATAATTCACCCCTCCACTTT. It yields the protein CASSLGQSSYNSPLHF.

This chain joins TRBV5-1 and TRBJ2-7, with TRBD1 matching 9 bases. Germline V CDR1 and CDR2: SGHRS, YFSETQ. This CDR3 comprises 14 residues. J was trimmed by 3 bases and V by 4 bases; bases with no gene match: 5. The CDR3 loop reads CASSEGQGGYEQYF. The CDR3 region has the DNA TGCGCCAGCAGCGAGGGACAGGGAGGCTACGAGCAGTACTTC. Full variable domain (rest looked up from reference TRBV5-1 and TRBJ2-7): KAGVTQTPRYLIKTRGQQVTLSCSPISGHRSVSWYQQTPGQGLQFLFEYFSETQRNKGNFPGRFSGRQFSNSRSEMNVSTLELGDSALYLCASSEGQGGYEQYFGPGTRLTVT.

The J gene is TRBJ1-6, the V gene TRBV7-3; D remains ambiguous. Germline V gene lookup returns CDR1 SGHTA and CDR2 FQGTGA. The CDR3 covers 13 residues. V dropped 3 bases and J dropped 9 bases, with 9 bases sitting between them. This CDR3 reads CASSFYESSPLHF. CDR3 coding DNA: TGTGCCAGCAGCTTCTACGAGAGTTCACCCCTCCACTTT. Together with reference TRBV7-3 and TRBJ1-6, the CDR3 gives the full variable domain: GAGVSQTPSNKVTEKGKYVELRCDPISGHTALYWYRQSLGQGPEFLIYFQGTGAADDSGLPNDRFFAVRPEGSVSTLKIQRTERGDSAVYLCASSFYESSPLHFGNGTRLTVT.